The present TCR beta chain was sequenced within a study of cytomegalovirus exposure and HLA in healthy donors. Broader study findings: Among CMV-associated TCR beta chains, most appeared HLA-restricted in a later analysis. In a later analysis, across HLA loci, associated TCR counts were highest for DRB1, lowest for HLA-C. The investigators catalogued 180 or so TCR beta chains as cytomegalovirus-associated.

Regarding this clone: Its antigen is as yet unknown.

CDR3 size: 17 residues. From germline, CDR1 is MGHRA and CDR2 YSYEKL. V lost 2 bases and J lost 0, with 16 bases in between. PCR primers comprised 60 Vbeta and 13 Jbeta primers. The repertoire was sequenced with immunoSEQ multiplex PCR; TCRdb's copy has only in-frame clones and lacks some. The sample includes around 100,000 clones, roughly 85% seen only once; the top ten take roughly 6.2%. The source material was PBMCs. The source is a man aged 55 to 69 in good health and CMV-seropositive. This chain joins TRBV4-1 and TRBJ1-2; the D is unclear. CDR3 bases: TGCGCCAGCAGCCAACTTCCTACCTTACCGACTAACTATGGCTACACCTTC. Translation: CASSQLPTLPTNYGYTF.